A single sample is the source of the 29 T cell receptor beta chains below, sequenced in a study of T-cell reconstitution after alpha-beta-depleted transplantation in children. Unique molecular identifiers were incorporated into the prepared TCRbeta library. TCRdb fed the PCR reads into MiXCR, producing one record per CDR3 protein. Among 300,000 to 400,000 distinct CDR3 sequences listed, approximately 23% were seen once. The sequencing used PBMCs, mostly from graft donor cells, collected 180 days after TCRalphabeta/CD19-depleted stem cell transplant. The origin of the receptors is a male patient between 10 and 17 years old who had a stem cell transplant for acute lymphoblastic leukemia, so the T cells may come from the graft donor.

This clonotype came up a few times. This chain connects TRBV20-1 to TRBJ2-2, with D possibly being TRBD2 (6 bases). Germline lookup yields CDR1 DFQATT and CDR2 SNEGSKA (reference sequence). V lost 7 bases and J 4 bases, leaving 16 bases between the germline ends. There are 14 residues in the CDR3. This CDR3 reads CSGRARLSTGELFF. The DNA of the CDR3 is TGCAGTGGGAGGGCGCGATTGTCCACCGGGGAGCTGTTTTTT.

The V and J genes are TRBV6-5 and TRBJ2-3; either TRBD1 or TRBD2 may supply D (5 bases each). Trimming removed 2 bases from V and 4 bases from J, with 10 bases in between. The CDR3 sequence is 14 residues long. The V gene's germline CDR1 is MNHEY and CDR2 SVGAGI. The CDR3 coding sequence is TGTGCCAGCAGTTACAGTGTGGGGGCAGATACGCAGTATTTT. It translates to CASSYSVGADTQYF.

This clonotype was recorded many times. The J gene is TRBJ2-1, the V gene TRBV5-1; D unclear. This CDR3 contains 11 residues. The V end was cut by 0 bases, the J end by 9 bases, with 4 bases between. Germline CDR1 SGHRS, CDR2 YFSETQ. The CDR3 is CASSLVGEQFF. CDR3 in DNA: TGCGCCAGCAGCTTGGTAGGTGAGCAGTTCTTC.

This clonotype was observed a handful of times. For the CDR3, the DNA is TGTGCCAGCAGCTTATCTCCGGGACAGGGGGCAGAGACCCAGTACTTC. Protein: CASSLSPGQGAETQYF. The chain carries TRBV7-3 and TRBJ2-5; 12 bases line up with TRBD1. This CDR3 contains 16 residues. Germline trimming cut 2 bases from V and 4 bases from J; bases unmatched to any gene: 5. The germline CDR1 and CDR2 sequences are SGHTA and FQGTGA. Together with reference TRBV7-3 and TRBJ2-5, the CDR3 gives the full variable domain: GAGVSQTPSNKVTEKGKYVELRCDPISGHTALYWYRQSLGQGPEFLIYFQGTGAADDSGLPNDRFFAVRPEGSVSTLKIQRTERGDSAVYLCASSLSPGQGAETQYFGPGTRLLVL.

This clonotype was counted a single time. The chain uses TRBV3-1 and TRBJ2-3; 11 bases are shared with TRBD2. The CDR3 extends over 18 amino acids. Looked up from germline, CDR1 is LGHDT and CDR2 is YNNKEL (reference sequence). The V gene end was trimmed by 0 bases and the J gene end by 2 bases; junction bases not matched to a gene: 7. CDR3 nucleotides: TGTGCCAGCAGCCAAGATCTGAGACTAGCGGGACTCACAGATACGCAGTATTTT. Translated, it gives CASSQDLRLAGLTDTQYF.

This clonotype was seen a handful of times. The DNA for the CDR3 is TGTGCTAGTGGTTTAGGACGGATCAATGAGCAGTTCTTC. Translated: CASGLGRINEQFF. The chain employs TRBV12-5 and TRBJ2-1; no definite D call. V shed 3 bases and J shed 6 bases, with 9 bases lying between them. This CDR3 has 13 amino acids. The V gene's germline CDR1 is LGHNT and CDR2 FRNRAP.

This clonotype has more than one count but fewer than ten. The chain couples TRBV7-8 to TRBJ2-3; tentatively, D is TRBD2 (6 bases). Per germline, CDR1 SGHVS and CDR2 FQNEAQ. V was shortened by 1 base and J by 2 bases, with 7 bases between the two germline ends. The CDR3 spans 14 residues. The CDR3: CASSLEDYTDTQYF. The DNA for the CDR3 is TGTGCCAGCAGCTTAGAGGACTACACAGATACGCAGTATTTT.

This clonotype was seen only a few times. This sequence joins TRBV15 and TRBJ1-5; D unresolved. The V end lost 0 bases, the J end lost 0 bases, and 9 bases lay between the germline ends. Germline V gene data show CDR1 as LNHNV and CDR2 as YYDKDF (reference sequence). The CDR3 is 16 residues long. The CDR3: CATSRDLRSSNQPQHF. Written as DNA, the CDR3 is TGTGCCACCAGCAGAGATCTCCGATCTAGCAATCAGCCCCAGCATTTT.

This chain connects TRBV18 to TRBJ1-3; 8 bases match TRBD1. Germline-derived CDR1 and CDR2 are KGHSH and LQKENI. The junction had 3 bases not matched to a gene; V was cut back by 5 bases and J by 3 bases. This CDR3 spans 14 amino acids. CDR3 DNA: TGTGCCAGCTCAGGGACAGGAGATGGAAACACCATATATTTT. It is translated as CASSGTGDGNTIYF.

This chain joins TRBV30 and TRBJ2-3; D unclear. This CDR3 spans 14 amino acids. From germline, CDR1 is GTSNPN and CDR2 SVGIG (reference sequence). Trimming pared 1 base from V and 6 bases from J, leaving 14 bases between. CDR3 in amino acids: CAWSAFNFGDTQYF. The DNA of the CDR3 is TGTGCCTGGAGTGCCTTTAACTTCGGGGATACGCAGTATTTT.

This clonotype was recorded a few times. The DNA of the CDR3 is TGTGCCACCTCCCAGGGACAGCCCTACGAGCAGTACTTC. It yields the protein CATSQGQPYEQYF. V is TRBV24-1 and J is TRBJ2-7, with TRBD1 identical over 7 bases. Germline V lookup: CDR1 KGHDR, CDR2 SFDVKD. This CDR3 spans 13 amino acids. Trimming at V came to 9 bases and at J to 2 bases, leaving 6 bases not matched to a gene.

The rearrangement joins TRBV20-1 to TRBJ2-1; tentative D call: TRBD2 (6 bases). The V end was cut by 4 bases, the J end by 7 bases, with 14 bases between. Germline CDR1 DFQATT, CDR2 SNEGSKA (reference sequence). This CDR3 is 13 amino acids long. The CDR3 loop is CSANREGRNEQFF. The CDR3 nucleotides read TGCAGTGCTAACCGCGAGGGGAGGAATGAGCAGTTCTTC.

This clonotype was seen a few times. The chain couples TRBV27 to TRBJ2-7, with 8 nucleotides matching TRBD2. The V segment lost 4 bases and the J segment 2 bases; nucleotides outside the gene matches: 4. CDR3 length: 14 residues. Germline CDR1 is MNHEY and CDR2 is SMNVEV (reference sequence). In DNA form, the CDR3 reads TGTGCCAGCAGTTCGGGACTAGAACCCTACGAGCAGTACTTC. Residues: CASSSGLEPYEQYF.

The chain uses TRBV9 and TRBJ1-1; possibly TRBD1 for D (5 bases). The CDR3 spans 15 residues. Germline CDR1 is SGDLS and CDR2 is YYNGEE. Trimming cost V 0 bases and J 3 bases, with 12 bases left between them. CDR3 DNA: TGTGCCAGCAGCGTAGAAGGGGCCCTTGACACTGAAGCTTTCTTT. Translated: CASSVEGALDTEAFF.

The chain recombines TRBV18 with TRBJ1-4; a possible D gene is TRBD1 (5 bases). The CDR3 runs 13 residues. V was pared by 5 bases and J by 8 bases, with 12 bases between. The germline V gene has CDR1 KGHSH and CDR2 LQKENI. The CDR3 loop reads CASSRDEGEKLFF. CDR3 DNA: TGTGCCAGCTCAAGGGACGAGGGGGAAAAACTGTTTTTT.

V is TRBV7-2 and J is TRBJ2-7; TRBD1 matches at 7 bases. V shed 4 bases and J 1 base; nucleotides not matched to a gene: 7. In germline, CDR1 is SGHTA, CDR2 FQGNSA. The CDR3 totals 15 residues. This CDR3 reads CASSSGGQGSYEQYF. The CDR3 DNA reads TGTGCCAGCAGCTCAGGGGGTCAAGGGTCCTACGAGCAGTACTTC.

This chain uses TRBV29-1 with TRBJ2-3, with 8 bases matching TRBD2. V shed 4 bases, J shed 2 bases, and the junction held 5 bases outside the gene matches. The germline gives CDR1 SQVTM, CDR2 ANQGSEA. The CDR3 totals 14 residues. CDR3 in amino acids: CSVGAGDPTDTQYF. CDR3 bases: TGCAGCGTTGGAGCGGGAGACCCCACAGATACGCAGTATTTT.

This clonotype was found a few times. This chain links TRBV12-3 or TRBV12-4 with TRBJ2-7; 11 bases line up with TRBD2. This CDR3 is built from 16 residues. V lost 4 bases to trimming and J lost 0 bases; unmatched junction nucleotides: 5. As DNA, the CDR3 is TGTGCCAGCAGTTCAAGACTAGCGGGACGCTCCTACGAGCAGTACTTC. Amino acid sequence: CASSSRLAGRSYEQYF.

The chain carries TRBV7-7 and TRBJ2-1, with D tentatively TRBD1 or TRBD2 (5 bases each). Deletions cut 1 base from V and 9 bases from J, with 10 bases between. The germline gives CDR1 SSHAT, CDR2 FNYEAQ (reference sequence). The CDR3 has 13 amino acids. CDR3: CASSLEGTGEQFF. For the CDR3, the DNA is TGTGCCAGCAGCTTAGAAGGGACGGGTGAGCAGTTCTTC.

This clonotype was seen repeatedly, ten times or more. The chain links TRBV27 to TRBJ2-1, with TRBD1 matching 7 bases. CDR3 length: 15 residues. Trimming removed 2 bases from V and 4 bases from J; junction bases left unmatched: 5. The germline gives CDR1 MNHEY, CDR2 SMNVEV (reference sequence). This chain's CDR3 is CASSLPGGGYNEQFF. Here the CDR3 DNA reads TGTGCCAGCAGTTTACCAGGGGGTGGGTACAATGAGCAGTTCTTC.

The chain joins TRBV20-1 to TRBJ2-2, with 9 bases aligning to TRBD2. The CDR3 is made up of 16 amino acids. J gave up 4 bases and V 0 bases, and 6 bases lay outside the gene matches. Germline V gene sequence: CDR1 DFQATT, CDR2 SNEGSKA (reference sequence). The CDR3 DNA reads as TGCAGTGCTAGAGATGCCGGACTAGCGACCACCGGGGAGCTGTTTTTT. Protein product: CSARDAGLATTGELFF.

This clonotype occurred a few times. The chain is built from TRBV20-1 and TRBJ1-4, with a tentative D call TRBD1 (6 bases). Germline-derived CDR1 and CDR2 are DFQATT and SNEGSKA (reference sequence). V lost 4 bases to trimming and J lost 8 bases, with 14 bases between them. CDR3 length: 13 amino acids. The CDR3 loop is CSAMRGAREKLFF. The DNA for the CDR3 is TGCAGTGCTATGAGGGGGGCGCGGGAAAAACTGTTTTTT.

V is TRBV7-9 and J is TRBJ1-3; D is undetermined. This CDR3 is built from 15 residues. Per the germline V gene, CDR1 is SEHNR and CDR2 is FQNEAQ (reference sequence). The ends were cut back, 6 bases at V and 0 bases at J, with 12 bases in the middle. CDR3 nucleotide sequence: TGTGCCAGCAGTTTCGGGGAGAGCTCTGGAAACACCATATATTTT. Protein product: CASSFGESSGNTIYF.

The chain recombines TRBV21-1 with TRBJ2-7; TRBD1, the D gene given by the table, was not confirmed from the DNA. TRBV21-1 is given as a pseudogene. The CDR3 contains 13 residues. CDR3 nucleotide sequence: TGTGCCAGCAGCAGGGACGTCTGGGACGAGCAGTACTTC. Amino acid sequence: CASSRDVWDEQYF.

J is TRBJ1-2 and V is TRBV25-1; 7 bases agree with TRBD1. This CDR3 is 16 amino acids long. Germline-derived CDR1 and CDR2 are MGHDK and SYGVNS. V dropped 3 bases and J dropped 8; count of bases not matched to a gene: 15. Here the CDR3 DNA reads TGTGCCAGCAGTGAGTTCGGGGCGGCAGGGACAGTCGGCTACACCTTC. Translating gives CASSEFGAAGTVGYTF.

V and J are TRBV20-1 and TRBJ2-6, with a tentative D call TRBD2 (6 bases). This CDR3 contains 13 residues. Trimming removed 3 bases at V and 9 bases at J, with 12 bases between. Looked up from germline, CDR1 is DFQATT and CDR2 is SNEGSKA (reference sequence). CDR3 region: CSASSRGGNVLTF. The CDR3 nucleotides read TGCAGTGCTAGCAGCCGGGGAGGCAACGTCCTGACTTTC.

This clonotype was observed many times. This chain joins TRBV20-1 and TRBJ1-2, with D perhaps TRBD1 (5 bases). V dropped 0 bases and J dropped 6 bases, with 11 bases sitting between them. The CDR3 covers 13 residues. The V gene's germline CDR1 is DFQATT and CDR2 SNEGSKA (reference sequence). CDR3 in amino acids: CSARERQGNGYTF. CDR3 in DNA: TGCAGTGCTAGAGAGAGGCAGGGAAATGGCTACACCTTC.

CDR3 in amino acids: CASSPPGAPGNTIYF. In DNA, the CDR3 is TGTGCCAGCTCACCACCAGGGGCGCCTGGAAACACCATATATTTT. This rearrangement joins TRBV18 to TRBJ1-3; a possible D gene is TRBD1 (5 bases). CDR1 KGHSH and CDR2 LQKENI come from the germline V gene. The CDR3 length is 15 residues. V gave up 0 bases and J gave up 2 bases, with 8 bases separating them.

The chain uses TRBV10-3 and TRBJ2-7; D perhaps matches TRBD1 (6 bases). This CDR3 spans 14 amino acids. Trimming left V 4 bases short and J 4 bases short, with 14 bases between. Germline loops: CDR1 ENHRY, CDR2 SYGVKD. Here the CDR3 reads CAISGTASLYEQYF. The CDR3 DNA reads as TGTGCCATCAGTGGGACAGCTTCTTTGTACGAGCAGTACTTC.